The 28 T cell receptor beta chains below were found in one sample sequenced in a study of blood T cell repertoires in COVID-19. The method was immunoSEQ multiplex PCR; TCRdb's version includes in-frame clones alone and lacks a portion of them. Of about 72,000 clones listed, 75% to 90% are singletons. Specimen: peripheral blood. The receptors shown here come from a man aged 25-40 years with acute or convalescent COVID-19.

The CDR3 sequence: CASTLQGSSYEQYF. Written as DNA, the CDR3 is TGCGCCAGCACCCTACAGGGAAGCTCCTACGAGCAGTACTTC. The chain joins TRBV5-1 to TRBJ2-7, with a tentative D call TRBD1 (6 bases). V was trimmed by 6 bases and J by 0 bases, leaving 13 bases between them. The CDR3 loop spans 14 amino acids. Germline CDR1 is SGHRS and CDR2 is YFSETQ.

This chain links TRBV11-1 with TRBJ2-3, with D possibly matching TRBD2 (6 bases). This CDR3 is 12 amino acids long. The V gene lost 5 bases and the J gene lost 5 bases, with 8 bases spanning the gap. Germline V gene lookup returns CDR1 SGHAT and CDR2 FQDESV (reference sequence). CDR3 protein: CASSRLGDTQYF. The CDR3 coding sequence is TGTGCCAGCAGCCGACTAGGAGATACGCAGTATTTT.

A word on this clone: Compared with germline, one end of the junction differs, possibly owing to a read error. The rearrangement joins TRBV6-5 to TRBJ2-1, with 11 nucleotides matching TRBD2. CDR1 is MNHEY, CDR2 SVGAGI, per germline. The CDR3 extends over 15 amino acids. The CDR3 reads CAGRTGTSGNNEQFF. DNA of the CDR3: TGTGCCGGCAGAACCGGGACTAGCGGAAACAATGAGCAGTTCTTC.

The gene calls are TRBV7-3 and TRBJ2-3; tentative D call: TRBD1 (6 bases). There are 14 residues in the CDR3. V was trimmed by 4 bases and J by 2 bases, leaving 10 bases between them. CDR1 SGHTA and CDR2 FQGTGA come from the germline V gene. The CDR3 reads CASSYTGFTDTQYF. The CDR3 bases are TGTGCCAGCAGCTACACAGGGTTCACAGATACGCAGTATTTT.

The count of this clone is one. This chain connects TRBV7-2 to TRBJ1-6, with D unclear. CDR1 is SGHTA and CDR2 is FQGNSA in the germline V gene. The CDR3 contains 14 residues. V lost 5 bases, J lost 9 bases, and 14 bases lay in between. The CDR3 loop reads CASSKERASSPLHF. The CDR3 DNA follows: TGTGCCAGCAGCAAAGAGAGGGCCAGTTCACCCCTCCACTTT.

The table lists this clone with a few counts. This sequence joins TRBV7-3 and TRBJ2-7; 7 nucleotides align to TRBD1. Germline CDR1 and CDR2: SGHTA and FQGTGA. Trimming cost V 4 bases and J 5 bases; bases outside gene matches: 8. The CDR3 has 14 amino acids. DNA of the CDR3: TGTGCCAGCAGCTCATCAGGGGGTGGCGACGAGCAGTACTTC. Encoded protein: CASSSSGGGDEQYF.

This chain joins TRBV25-1 and TRBJ2-7, with TRBD2 matching 8 bases. The CDR3 consists of 15 residues. Trimming removed 5 bases from V and 0 bases from J; junction bases left unmatched: 6. In germline, CDR1 is MGHDK, CDR2 SYGVNS. This chain's CDR3 is CASSLGGRSSYEQYF. DNA for the CDR3: TGTGCCAGCAGTCTTGGCGGGAGGAGCTCCTACGAGCAGTACTTC.

The rearrangement joins TRBV6-5 to TRBJ1-1, with D possibly TRBD1 on 6 matching bases. Germline CDR1 MNHEY, CDR2 SVGAGI. This CDR3 region has 14 residues. V was shortened by 8 bases and J by 0 bases, with 13 bases between the two germline ends. The CDR3 sequence: CASRRGGMNTEAFF. The CDR3 DNA sequence: TGTGCCAGCCGCAGGGGAGGGATGAACACTGAAGCTTTCTTT.

The chain is built from TRBV28 and TRBJ1-4; D unresolved. Germline CDR1 and CDR2: MDHEN and SYDVKM. The CDR3 totals 14 residues. Trimming pared 6 bases from V and 7 bases from J, leaving 15 bases between. CDR3 nucleotides: TGTGCCAGCAGACGGCCCCCCGCGGTTGAAAAACTGTTTTTT. It encodes CASRRPPAVEKLFF.

A note on this clone: The identical CDR3 is also encoded by other nucleotide sequences in the sample. The DNA of the CDR3 is TGTGCCAGCAGTCGCAGTTACGAGCAGTACTTC. This encodes CASSRSYEQYF. V and J are TRBV6-2 or TRBV6-3 and TRBJ2-7; no definite D call. The ends were cut back, 5 bases at V and 4 bases at J, with 6 bases in the middle. CDR3 length: 11 amino acids. Germline CDR1 MNHEY, CDR2 SVGEGT.

This chain connects TRBV30 to TRBJ2-7; no definite D call. Germline loops: CDR1 GTSNPN, CDR2 SVGIG (reference sequence). The V gene lost 0 bases and the J gene lost 3 bases, with 3 bases spanning the gap. The CDR3 totals 11 residues. The CDR3 sequence is CAWSVFYEQYF. CDR3 nucleotides: TGTGCCTGGAGTGTCTTCTACGAGCAGTACTTC.

The chain uses TRBV5-1 and TRBJ1-6, with TRBD1 matching over 7 bases. Trimming cost V 5 bases and J 2 bases; bases outside gene matches: 4. Germline values: CDR1 SGHRS, CDR2 YFSETQ. The CDR3 contains 15 residues. As DNA, the CDR3 is TGCGCCAGCAGGGATGGGACAGCCTATAATTCACCCCTCCACTTT. Encoded protein: CASRDGTAYNSPLHF.

V usage is TRBV30 and J usage is TRBJ1-5, with 7 bases aligning to TRBD1. Germline CDR1 reads GTSNPN; CDR2 reads SVGIG (reference sequence). V gave up 4 bases and J gave up 4 bases; unmatched junction bases: 4. This CDR3 has 13 residues. Here the CDR3 DNA reads TGTGCCTGGACGACAGGGTTGAATCAGCCCCAGCATTTT. This codes for CAWTTGLNQPQHF.

The rearrangement links TRBV30 to TRBJ2-1; TRBD2 might be the D (5 bases). V shed 2 bases and J shed 4 bases, with 9 bases lying between them. The CDR3 covers 13 residues. From germline, CDR1 is GTSNPN and CDR2 SVGIG (reference sequence). The CDR3 region is CAWSLGVYNEQFF. As DNA, the CDR3 is TGTGCCTGGAGTTTGGGAGTTTACAATGAGCAGTTCTTC.

This clone was picked up one time. The chain is built from TRBV10-3 and TRBJ1-1; no clear D. Germline CDR1 reads ENHRY; CDR2 reads SYGVKD. V was shortened by 5 bases and J by 3 bases, with 13 bases between the two germline ends. The CDR3 has 14 amino acids. CDR3 sequence: CAISPRGDDTEAFF. CDR3 DNA sequence: TGTGCCATCAGTCCGCGGGGAGACGACACTGAAGCTTTCTTT.

The chain uses TRBV30 and TRBJ1-1; D is unclear. In germline, CDR1 is GTSNPN, CDR2 SVGIG (reference sequence). This CDR3 is 12 amino acids long. V dropped 5 bases and J dropped 1 base, with 8 bases sitting between them. DNA for the CDR3: TGTGCCTGGTACCCGAGGAACACTGAAGCTTTCTTT. Protein: CAWYPRNTEAFF.

In DNA, the CDR3 is TGTGCCAGCAGTTCCGCAACGACTTATCAGCCCCAGCATTTT. Translation: CASSSATTYQPQHF. The chain has TRBV6-6 and TRBJ1-5; D gene uncertain. Germline V gene lookup returns CDR1 MNHNY and CDR2 SVGAGI (reference sequence). This CDR3 is built from 14 residues. The V end lost 4 bases, the J end lost 5 bases, and 12 bases lay between the germline ends.

V is TRBV6-5 and J is TRBJ2-1, with D perhaps matching TRBD2 (5 bases). The germline V and J ends were trimmed by 5 bases and 0 bases, with 11 bases remaining between them. Germline CDR1 and CDR2: MNHEY and SVGAGI. The CDR3 extends over 15 amino acids. The CDR3 DNA reads TGTGCCAGCAGTCCCCGGGGTAGCTCCTACAATGAGCAGTTCTTC. This codes for CASSPRGSSYNEQFF.

The V and J genes are TRBV6-6 and TRBJ1-1, with TRBD1 as a possible D gene (5 bases). The V and J ends lost 6 bases and 4 bases respectively, with 18 bases between them. This CDR3 comprises 15 residues. CDR1 and CDR2 (germline): MNHNY, SVGAGI (reference sequence). The chain's CDR3 is CASSPGHGGFTEAFF. The DNA of the CDR3 is TGTGCCAGCAGCCCCGGACACGGTGGGTTCACTGAAGCTTTCTTT.

This chain connects TRBV3-1 (or the pseudogene TRBV3-2) to TRBJ2-7; the D is unclear. CDR1 and CDR2 from the germline V gene are LGHDT and YNNKEL (reference sequence). The CDR3 is 15 amino acids. V gave up 1 base and J gave up 4 bases, with 14 bases separating them. CDR3 loop: CASSQGRAQLYEQYF. CDR3 nucleotides: TGTGCCAGCAGCCAAGGGAGAGCCCAACTTTACGAGCAGTACTTC.

J is TRBJ1-6 and V is TRBV28; D gene unclear. The CDR3 consists of 14 residues. Trimming removed 3 bases from V and 5 bases from J, with 8 bases in between. In germline, CDR1 is MDHEN, CDR2 SYDVKM. CDR3 residues: CASSFLGDNSPLHF. CDR3 bases: TGTGCCAGCAGTTTTCTCGGGGATAATTCACCCCTCCACTTT.

The chain links TRBV7-9 to TRBJ2-3; D ambiguous. Germline lookup yields CDR1 SEHNR and CDR2 FQNEAQ (reference sequence). This CDR3 has 14 residues. The V and J ends lost 4 bases and 1 base respectively, with 9 bases between them. CDR3 in DNA: TGTGCCAGCAGCTCGTTTCGGGGCACAGATACGCAGTATTTT. Protein: CASSSFRGTDTQYF. Based on the CDR3 plus reference TRBV7-9 and TRBJ2-3, the full variable domain is DTGVSQNPRHKITKRGQNVTFRCDPISEHNRLYWYRQTLGQGPEFLTYFQNEAQLEKSRLLSDRFSAERPKGSFSTLEIQRTEQGDSAMYLCASSSFRGTDTQYFGPGTRLTVL.

This clone was seen only a few times. The chain couples TRBV2 to TRBJ2-7; D is perhaps TRBD1 (6 bases). CDR1 is SNHLY and CDR2 is FYNNEI in the germline V gene. V was trimmed by 2 bases and J by 4 bases, leaving 12 bases between them. This CDR3 is 14 amino acids long. The CDR3 loop is CASSEPGQGYEQYF. The CDR3 DNA reads as TGTGCCAGCAGTGAACCGGGACAAGGGTACGAGCAGTACTTC.

V and J are TRBV6-1 and TRBJ2-1, with D possibly being TRBD1 (6 bases). The germline CDR1 and CDR2 sequences are MNHNS and SASEGT. V was trimmed by 2 bases and J by 3 bases, leaving 8 bases between them. This CDR3 spans 14 amino acids. The CDR3, as DNA: TGTGCCAGCAGTGAACAGGACAGCTACAATGAGCAGTTCTTC. It is translated as CASSEQDSYNEQFF.

CDR3 in amino acids: CASSLVEGEKLFF. Here the CDR3 DNA reads TGTGCCAGCAGCTTAGTTGAGGGTGAAAAACTGTTTTTT. The rearrangement joins TRBV7-2 to TRBJ1-4; D not resolved. This CDR3 region has 13 residues. Germline V gene data show CDR1 as SGHTA and CDR2 as FQGNSA. Trimming stripped 1 base from V and 7 bases from J, with 7 bases between. Full variable domain (outside the CDR3, taken from reference TRBV7-2 and TRBJ1-4): GAGVSQSPSNKVTEKGKDVELRCDPISGHTALYWYRQSLGQGLEFLIYFQGNSAPDKSGLPSDRFSAERTGGSVSTLTIQRTQQEDSAVYLCASSLVEGEKLFFGSGTQLSVL.

The chain employs TRBV4-2 and TRBJ1-2; D is ambiguous. Trimming removed 1 base from V and 3 bases from J, with 12 bases in between. Germline-derived CDR1 and CDR2 are LGHNA and YNFKEQ. The CDR3 contains 15 residues. The CDR3 DNA is TGTGCCAGCAGCCAAGGAAGTCAGAGGGACTATGGCTACACCTTC. Translating it yields CASSQGSQRDYGYTF.

The J gene is TRBJ2-3, the V gene TRBV30; 7 bases are a match to TRBD2. CDR3 length: 14 residues. Germline V lookup: CDR1 GTSNPN, CDR2 SVGIG (reference sequence). Trimming took 4 bases from V and 0 from J; bases not matched to a gene: 4. The CDR3 region is CAWMGGISTDTQYF. CDR3 DNA: TGTGCCTGGATGGGAGGGATTAGCACAGATACGCAGTATTTT.

The chain joins TRBV11-2 to TRBJ2-5; 13 bases align to TRBD2. This CDR3 has 17 amino acids. The germline V gene encodes CDR1 SGHAT and CDR2 FQNNGV. The J segment lost 4 bases and the V segment lost 5 bases, leaving 10 bases of the junction unmatched. The CDR3 DNA reads TGTGCCAGCAGCCCAGGACTAGCGGGAGTTGATCGAGAGACCCAGTACTTC. It yields the protein CASSPGLAGVDRETQYF.